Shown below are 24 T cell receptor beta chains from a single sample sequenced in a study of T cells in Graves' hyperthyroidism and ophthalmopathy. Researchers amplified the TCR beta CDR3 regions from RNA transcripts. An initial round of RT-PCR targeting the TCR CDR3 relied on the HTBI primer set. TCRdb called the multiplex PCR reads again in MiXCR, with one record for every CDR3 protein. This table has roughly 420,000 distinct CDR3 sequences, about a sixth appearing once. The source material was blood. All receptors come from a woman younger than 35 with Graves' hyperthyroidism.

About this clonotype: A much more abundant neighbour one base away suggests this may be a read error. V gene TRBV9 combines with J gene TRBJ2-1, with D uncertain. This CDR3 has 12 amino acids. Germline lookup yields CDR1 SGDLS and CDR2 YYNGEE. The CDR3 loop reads CATSVLYGEQFF. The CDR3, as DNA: TGTGCCACCAGCGTCCTGTACGGTGAGCAGTTCTTC. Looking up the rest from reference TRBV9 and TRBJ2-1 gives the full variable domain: DSGVTQTPKHLITATGQRVTLRCSPRSGDLSVYWYQQSLDQGLQFLIQYYNGEERAKGNILERFSAQQFPDLHSELNLSSLELGDSALYFCATSVLYGEQFFGPGTRLTVL.

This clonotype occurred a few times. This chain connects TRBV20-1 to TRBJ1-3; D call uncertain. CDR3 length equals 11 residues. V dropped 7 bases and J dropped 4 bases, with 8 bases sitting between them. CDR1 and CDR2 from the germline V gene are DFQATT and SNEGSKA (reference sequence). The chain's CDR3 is CSGGVGNTIYF. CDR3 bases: TGCAGTGGAGGAGTCGGAAACACCATATATTTT.

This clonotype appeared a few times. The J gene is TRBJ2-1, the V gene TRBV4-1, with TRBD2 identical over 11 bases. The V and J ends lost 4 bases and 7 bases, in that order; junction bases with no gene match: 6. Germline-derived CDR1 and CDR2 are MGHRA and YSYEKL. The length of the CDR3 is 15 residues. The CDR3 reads CASSPASGGSNEQFF. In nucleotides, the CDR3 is TGCGCCAGCAGCCCGGCTAGCGGGGGGTCTAATGAGCAGTTCTTC.

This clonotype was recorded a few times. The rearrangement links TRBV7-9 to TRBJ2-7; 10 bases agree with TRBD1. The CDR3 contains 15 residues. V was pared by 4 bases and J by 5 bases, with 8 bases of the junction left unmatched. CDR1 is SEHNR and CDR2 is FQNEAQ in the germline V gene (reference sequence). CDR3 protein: CASSSTGTGDHEQYF. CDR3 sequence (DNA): TGTGCCAGCAGCTCCACCGGGACAGGGGACCACGAGCAGTACTTC.

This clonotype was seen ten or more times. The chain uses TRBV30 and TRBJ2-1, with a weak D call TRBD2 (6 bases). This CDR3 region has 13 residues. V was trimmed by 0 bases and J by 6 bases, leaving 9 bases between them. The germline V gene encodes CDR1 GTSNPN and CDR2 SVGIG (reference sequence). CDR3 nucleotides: TGTGCCTGGAGTGTAGGAGGGGCCAATGAGCAGTTCTTC. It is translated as CAWSVGGANEQFF.

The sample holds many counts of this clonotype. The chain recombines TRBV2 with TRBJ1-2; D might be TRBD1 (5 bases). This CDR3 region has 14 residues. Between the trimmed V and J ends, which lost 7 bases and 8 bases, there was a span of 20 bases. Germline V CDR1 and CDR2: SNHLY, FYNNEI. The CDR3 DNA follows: TGTGCCAGCACGTGGGGGAGCCCGGGGGACGGCTACACCTTC. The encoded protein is CASTWGSPGDGYTF. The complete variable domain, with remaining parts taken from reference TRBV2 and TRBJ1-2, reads EPEVTQTPSHQVTQMGQEVILRCVPISNHLYFYWYRQILGQKVEFLVSFYNNEISEKSEIFDDQFSVERPDGSNFTLKIRSTKLEDSAMYFCASTWGSPGDGYTFGSGTRLTVV.

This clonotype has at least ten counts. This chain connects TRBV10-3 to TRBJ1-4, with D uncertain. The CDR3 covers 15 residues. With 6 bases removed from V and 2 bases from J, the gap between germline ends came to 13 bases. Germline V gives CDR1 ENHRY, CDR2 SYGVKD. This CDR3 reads CAISYRPATNEKLFF. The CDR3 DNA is TGTGCCATCAGCTACCGACCAGCGACTAATGAAAAACTGTTTTTT.

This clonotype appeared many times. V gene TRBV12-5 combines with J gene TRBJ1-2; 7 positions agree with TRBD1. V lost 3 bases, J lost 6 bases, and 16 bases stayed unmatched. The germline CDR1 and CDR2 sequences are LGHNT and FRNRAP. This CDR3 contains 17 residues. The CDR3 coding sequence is TGTGCTAGTGGTTTATTTCCTCGGGAGGGGGCTGCGGATGGCTACACCTTC. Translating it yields CASGLFPREGAADGYTF. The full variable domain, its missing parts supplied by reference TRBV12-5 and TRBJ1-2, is DARVTQTPRHKVTEMGQEVTMRCQPILGHNTVFWYRQTMMQGLELLAYFRNRAPLDDSGMPKDRFSAEMPDATLATLKIQPSEPRDSAVYFCASGLFPREGAADGYTFGSGTRLTVV.

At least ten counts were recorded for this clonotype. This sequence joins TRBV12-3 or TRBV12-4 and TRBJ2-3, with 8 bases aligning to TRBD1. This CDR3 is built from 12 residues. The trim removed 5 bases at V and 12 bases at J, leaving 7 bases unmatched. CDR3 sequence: CASSPTGGGQYF. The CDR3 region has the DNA TGTGCCAGCAGTCCCACAGGGGGTGGCCAGTATTTT.

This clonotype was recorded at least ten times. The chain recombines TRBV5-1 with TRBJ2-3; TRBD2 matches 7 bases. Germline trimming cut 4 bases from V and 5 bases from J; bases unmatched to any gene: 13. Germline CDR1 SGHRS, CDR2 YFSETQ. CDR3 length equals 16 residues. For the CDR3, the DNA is TGCGCCAGCAGCGGCGGCGGGAGCCACCCTCGAGATACGCAGTATTTT. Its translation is CASSGGGSHPRDTQYF.

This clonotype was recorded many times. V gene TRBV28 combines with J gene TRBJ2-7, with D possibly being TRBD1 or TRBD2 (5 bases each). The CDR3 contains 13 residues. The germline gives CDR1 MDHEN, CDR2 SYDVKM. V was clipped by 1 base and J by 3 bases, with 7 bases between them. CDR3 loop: CASSLFGGYEQYF. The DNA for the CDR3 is TGTGCCAGCAGTTTATTTGGGGGCTACGAGCAGTACTTC.

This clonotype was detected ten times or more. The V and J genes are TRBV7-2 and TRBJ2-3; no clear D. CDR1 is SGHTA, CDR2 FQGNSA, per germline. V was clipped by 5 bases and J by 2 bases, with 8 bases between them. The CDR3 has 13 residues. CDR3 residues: CASSQIVTDTQYF. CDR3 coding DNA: TGTGCCAGCAGCCAAATTGTCACAGATACGCAGTATTTT. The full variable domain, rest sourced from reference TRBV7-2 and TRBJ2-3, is GAGVSQSPSNKVTEKGKDVELRCDPISGHTALYWYRQSLGQGLEFLIYFQGNSAPDKSGLPSDRFSAERTGGSVSTLTIQRTQQEDSAVYLCASSQIVTDTQYFGPGTRLTVL.

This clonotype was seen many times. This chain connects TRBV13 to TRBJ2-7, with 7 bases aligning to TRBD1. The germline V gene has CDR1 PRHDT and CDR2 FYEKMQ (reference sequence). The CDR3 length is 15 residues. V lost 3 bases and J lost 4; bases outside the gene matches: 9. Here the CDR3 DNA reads TGTGCCAGCAGCTTCGACAGGGCTGGCGAGTACGAGCAGTACTTC. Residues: CASSFDRAGEYEQYF.

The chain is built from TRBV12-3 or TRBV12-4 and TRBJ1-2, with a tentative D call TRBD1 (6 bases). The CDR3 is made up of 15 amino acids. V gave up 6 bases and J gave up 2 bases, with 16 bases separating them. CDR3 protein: CASSAQTGRNYGYTF. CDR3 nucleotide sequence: TGTGCCAGCAGCGCGCAGACAGGACGGAACTATGGCTACACCTTC.

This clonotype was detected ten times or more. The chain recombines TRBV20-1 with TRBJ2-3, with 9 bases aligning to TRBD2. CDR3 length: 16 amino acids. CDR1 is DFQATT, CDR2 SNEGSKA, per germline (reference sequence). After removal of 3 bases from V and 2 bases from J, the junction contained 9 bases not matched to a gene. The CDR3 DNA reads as TGCAGTGCTAGTAACCCAGCGGGAGGTGACACAGATACGCAGTATTTT. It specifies CSASNPAGGDTDTQYF.

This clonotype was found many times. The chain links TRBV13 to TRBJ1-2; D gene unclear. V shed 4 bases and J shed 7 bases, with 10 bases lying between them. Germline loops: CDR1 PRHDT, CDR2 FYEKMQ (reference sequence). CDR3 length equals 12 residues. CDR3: CASSYGRGGYTF. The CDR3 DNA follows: TGTGCCAGCAGCTACGGGCGTGGTGGCTACACCTTC. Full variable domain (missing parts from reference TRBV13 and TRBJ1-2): AAGVIQSPRHLIKEKRETATLKCYPIPRHDTVYWYQQGPGQDPQFLISFYEKMQSDKGSIPDRFSAQQFSDYHSELNMSSLELGDSALYFCASSYGRGGYTFGSGTRLTVV.

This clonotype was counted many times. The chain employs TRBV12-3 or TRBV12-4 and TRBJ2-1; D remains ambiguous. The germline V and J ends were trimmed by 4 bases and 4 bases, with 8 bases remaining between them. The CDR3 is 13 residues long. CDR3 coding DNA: TGTGCCAGCAGTTGGAGTGGGTACAATGAGCAGTTCTTC. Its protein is CASSWSGYNEQFF.

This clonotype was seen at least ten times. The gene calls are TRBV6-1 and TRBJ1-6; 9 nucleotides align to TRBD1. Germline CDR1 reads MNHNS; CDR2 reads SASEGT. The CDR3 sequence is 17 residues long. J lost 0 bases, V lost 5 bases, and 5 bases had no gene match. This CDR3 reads CASSLTGGSSYNSPLHF. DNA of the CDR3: TGTGCCAGCAGTTTGACAGGGGGAAGCTCCTATAATTCACCCCTCCACTTT.

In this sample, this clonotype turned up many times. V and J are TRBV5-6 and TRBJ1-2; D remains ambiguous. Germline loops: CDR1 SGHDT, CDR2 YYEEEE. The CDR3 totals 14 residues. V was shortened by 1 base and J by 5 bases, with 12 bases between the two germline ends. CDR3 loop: CASSLNSLIYGYTF. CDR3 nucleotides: TGTGCCAGCAGCTTGAATTCGTTAATTTATGGCTACACCTTC. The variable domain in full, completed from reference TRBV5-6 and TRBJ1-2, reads DAGVTQSPTHLIKTRGQQVTLRCSPKSGHDTVSWYQQALGQGPQFIFQYYEEEERQRGNFPDRFSGHQFPNYSSELNVNALLLGDSALYLCASSLNSLIYGYTFGSGTRLTVV.

The CDR3 nucleotides read TGTGCCAGCAGCTCCCGGGTAGCGGCACACACAGATACGCAGTATTTT. Its translation is CASSSRVAAHTDTQYF. The chain joins TRBV7-9 to TRBJ2-3; perhaps TRBD2 as D (6 bases). Germline CDR1 is SEHNR and CDR2 is FQNEAQ (reference sequence). V shed 4 bases and J shed 2 bases, with 16 bases lying between them. The CDR3 spans 16 residues.

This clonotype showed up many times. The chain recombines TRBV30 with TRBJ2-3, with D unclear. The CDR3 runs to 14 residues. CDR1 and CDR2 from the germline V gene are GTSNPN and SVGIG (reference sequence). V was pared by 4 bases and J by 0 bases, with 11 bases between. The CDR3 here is CAWTVQLSTDTQYF. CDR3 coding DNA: TGTGCCTGGACAGTCCAGCTAAGCACAGATACGCAGTATTTT.

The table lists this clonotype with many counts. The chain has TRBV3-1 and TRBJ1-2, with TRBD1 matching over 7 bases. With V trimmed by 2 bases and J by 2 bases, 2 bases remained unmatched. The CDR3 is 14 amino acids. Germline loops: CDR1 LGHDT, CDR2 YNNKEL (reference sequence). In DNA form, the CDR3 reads TGTGCCAGCAGCCAACAGGGGGTAAACTATGGCTACACCTTC. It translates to CASSQQGVNYGYTF. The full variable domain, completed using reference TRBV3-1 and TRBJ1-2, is DTAVSQTPKYLVTQMGNDKSIKCEQNLGHDTMYWYKQDSKKFLKIMFSYNNKELIINETVPNRFSPKSPDKAHLNLHINSLELGDSAVYFCASSQQGVNYGYTFGSGTRLTVV.

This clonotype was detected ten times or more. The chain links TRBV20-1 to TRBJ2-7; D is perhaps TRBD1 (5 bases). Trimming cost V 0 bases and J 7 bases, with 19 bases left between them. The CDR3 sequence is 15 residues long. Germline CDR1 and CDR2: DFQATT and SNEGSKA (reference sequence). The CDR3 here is CSARDSQGSLGEQYF. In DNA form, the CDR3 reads TGCAGTGCTAGAGACTCGCAGGGATCCCTCGGTGAGCAGTACTTC.

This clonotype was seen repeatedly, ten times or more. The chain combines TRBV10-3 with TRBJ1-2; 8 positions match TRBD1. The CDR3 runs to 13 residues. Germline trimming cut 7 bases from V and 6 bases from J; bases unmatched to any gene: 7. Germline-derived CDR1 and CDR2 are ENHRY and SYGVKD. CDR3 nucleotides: TGTGCCATCACGAGACAGGGGAACGATGGCTACACCTTC. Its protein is CAITRQGNDGYTF.